This T cell receptor beta chain was identified in a study of blood T cell repertoires in COVID-19. This clone was seen more than once but under ten times. This table comes from immunoSEQ multiplex PCR, and its TCRdb copy is limited to in-frame clones, with some not included. Here the sample spans 150,000 or so clones, 87% being singletons. Germline CDR1 and CDR2: LNHDA and SQIVND (reference sequence). This CDR3 spans 14 amino acids. V lost 3 bases and J lost 8, with 16 bases in between. The clonotype was recovered from a human donor in a cohort sampled during active COVID-19. J is TRBJ1-1 and V is TRBV19, with D unresolved. Sequencing was performed on peripheral blood. CDR3 residues: CASSIREPTREAFF. CDR3 DNA sequence: TGTGCCAGTAGTATTCGGGAGCCTACAAGGGAAGCTTTCTTT.